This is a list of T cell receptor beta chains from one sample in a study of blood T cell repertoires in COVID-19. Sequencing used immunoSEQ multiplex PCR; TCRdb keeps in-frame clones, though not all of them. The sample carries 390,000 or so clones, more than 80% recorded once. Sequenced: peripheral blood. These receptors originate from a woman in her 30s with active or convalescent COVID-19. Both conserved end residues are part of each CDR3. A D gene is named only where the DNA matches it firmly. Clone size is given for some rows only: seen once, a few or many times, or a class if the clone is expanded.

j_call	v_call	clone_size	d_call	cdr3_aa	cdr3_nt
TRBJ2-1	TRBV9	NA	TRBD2	CASSQGLAGPNEQFF	TGTGCCAGCAGCCAAGGACTAGCGGGACCCAATGAGCAGTTCTTC
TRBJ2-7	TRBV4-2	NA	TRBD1	CASSQEGDRVWEQYF	TGTGCCAGCAGCCAAGAGGGGGACAGGGTCTGGGAGCAGTACTTC
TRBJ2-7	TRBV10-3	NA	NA	CAISAEYEQYF	TGTGCCATCAGTGCGGAGTACGAGCAGTACTTC
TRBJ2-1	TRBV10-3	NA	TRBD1	CAISESQGRNEQFF	TGTGCCATCAGTGAGTCACAGGGGCGGAATGAGCAGTTCTTC
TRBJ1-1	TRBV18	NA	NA	CASSLDQANTEAFF	TGTGCCAGCTCACTTGACCAGGCGAACACTGAAGCTTTCTTT
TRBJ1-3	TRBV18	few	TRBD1	CASSPGTGGNTIYF	TGTGCCAGCTCACCCGGGACAGGGGGAAACACCATATATTTT
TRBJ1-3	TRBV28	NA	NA	CASRRTGSGGNTIYF	TGTGCCAGCAGGCGAACAGGGTCGGGTGGAAACACCATATATTTT
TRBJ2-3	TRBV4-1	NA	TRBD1	CASSQTGTGDSTDTQYF	TGCGCCAGCAGCCAAACCGGGACAGGGGACAGCACAGATACGCAGTATTTT
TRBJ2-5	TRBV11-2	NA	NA	CASSFGGPRETQYF	TGTGCCAGCAGCTTCGGGGGGCCGCGAGAGACCCAGTACTTC
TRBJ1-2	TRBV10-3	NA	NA	CAIRDSNYGYTF	TGTGCCATCAGGGACAGTAACTATGGCTACACCTTC
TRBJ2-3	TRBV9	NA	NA	CASSVDDPGVDTQYF	TGTGCCAGCAGCGTAGATGATCCAGGGGTCGATACGCAGTATTTT
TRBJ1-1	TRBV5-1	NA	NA	CASSLEAGVGEAFF	TGCGCCAGCAGCTTGGAAGCAGGGGTAGGTGAAGCTTTCTTT
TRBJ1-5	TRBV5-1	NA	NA	CASSLGGLDQPQHF	TGCGCCAGCAGCTTGGGAGGTCTCGATCAGCCCCAGCATTTT
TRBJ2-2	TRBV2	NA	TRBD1	CASSAGVGTGRTGELFF	TGTGCCAGCAGTGCTGGGGTGGGGACAGGTCGAACCGGGGAGCTGTTTTTT
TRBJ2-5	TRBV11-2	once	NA	CASSPDAGAQETQYF	TGTGCCAGCAGCCCCGACGCGGGGGCCCAAGAGACCCAGTACTTC
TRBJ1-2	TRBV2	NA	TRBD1	CASSLETGASYGYTF	TGTGCCAGCAGTTTAGAGACAGGGGCGAGCTATGGCTACACCTTC
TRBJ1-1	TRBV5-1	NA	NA	CASSLGGGGTEAFF	TGCGCCAGCAGCTTGGGGGGAGGTGGCACTGAAGCTTTCTTT
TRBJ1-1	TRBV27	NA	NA	CASSYGGEYGEAFF	TGTGCCAGCAGTTACGGAGGGGAATACGGTGAAGCTTTCTTT
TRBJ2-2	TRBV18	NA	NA	CASSPSVYTGELFF	TGTGCCAGCTCACCATCGGTGTACACCGGGGAGCTGTTTTTT
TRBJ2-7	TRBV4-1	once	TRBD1	CASSRGQGHYEQYF	TGCGCCAGCAGCCGCGGACAGGGGCACTACGAGCAGTACTTC
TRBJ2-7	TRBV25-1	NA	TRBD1	CASKGTVAYEQYF	TGTGCCAGCAAGGGGACAGTAGCATACGAGCAGTACTTC
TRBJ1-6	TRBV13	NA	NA	CASSPRGRTSNSPLHF	TGTGCCAGCAGCCCACGGGGGAGGACGTCTAATTCACCCCTCCACTTT
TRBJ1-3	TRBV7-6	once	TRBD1	CASSLDSRGTGGSGSGNTIYF	TGTGCCAGCAGCTTAGATTCTCGAGGGACAGGGGGAAGCGGCTCTGGAAACACCATATATTTT
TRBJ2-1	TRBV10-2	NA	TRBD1	CASSEDPGGEQFF	TGCGCCAGCAGTGAGGACCCAGGGGGTGAGCAGTTCTTC
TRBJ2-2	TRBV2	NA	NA	CASSDKPTGYTGELFF	TGTGCCAGCAGTGACAAGCCGACAGGTTACACCGGGGAGCTGTTTTTT
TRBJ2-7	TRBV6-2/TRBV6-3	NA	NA	CASSYLGVNSYEQYF	TGTGCCAGCAGTTACCTCGGGGTTAACTCCTACGAGCAGTACTTC
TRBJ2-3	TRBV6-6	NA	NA	CASRRRGGDTQYF	TGTGCCAGCAGACGGCGGGGTGGAGATACGCAGTATTTT
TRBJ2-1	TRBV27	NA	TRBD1	CASSPQTGLDEQFF	TGTGCCAGCAGTCCCCAGACAGGGCTCGATGAGCAGTTCTTC
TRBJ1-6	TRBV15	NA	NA	CATSRAPPVNSPLHF	TGTGCCACCAGCAGAGCTCCTCCCGTAAATTCACCCCTCCACTTT
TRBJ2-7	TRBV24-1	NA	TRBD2	CATWNLAGGYEQYF	TGTGCCACCTGGAATCTAGCGGGAGGTTACGAGCAGTACTTC
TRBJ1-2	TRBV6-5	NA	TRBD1	CASSPAGTEQDGYTF	TGTGCCAGCAGTCCCGCAGGGACAGAGCAAGATGGCTACACCTTC